The TCR beta chain described here comes from a study of Ad26.COV2.S vaccination and SARS-CoV-2 variants. Study background: Recipients of Ad26.COV2.S got it intramuscularly, once or twice 56 days apart.

The CDR3 consists of 16 residues. Germline-derived CDR1 and CDR2 are KGHSH and LQKENI. Trimming took 1 base from V and 0 from J, leaving 10 bases between them. Treatment indicated: roughly 18 received Ad26.COV2.S at low or high dose, single or two shots; 5 received placebo; per-sample allocation not given. Day 63 after the first injection of vaccine or placebo was the sampling time. The shot given was an Ad26 vector that makes Wuhan-strain SARS-CoV-2 spike. TCRdb keeps only in-frame clones here, not all; method: immunoSEQ multiplex PCR. In the table there are around 380,000 clones, about 88% of which are singletons. As regards this clone: The antigen is undetermined.

Study-level findings and limits: It was vaccine recipients, not placebo recipients, who had the higher spike-specific TCR breadth. With respect to non-spike TCR breadth, vaccine and placebo recipients were similar.

The receptor was isolated from a person aged 18-60 years who received the Ad26.COV2.S COVID-19 vaccine or a placebo. This chain connects TRBV18 to TRBJ1-3; a weak D match, TRBD1 (5 bases). Sequenced material: peripheral blood, taken in a trial of Ad26.COV2.S vaccine versus placebo. In nucleotides, the CDR3 is TGTGCCAGCTCACCACAGCCGACAGACTCTGGAAACACCATATATTTT. It encodes CASSPQPTDSGNTIYF.